This T cell receptor beta chain was observed in a study of cytotoxic CD8 clonotypes in ibrutinib-treated CLL (dated by TCRdb to 2020 to 2022). In terms of the full investigation: The cohort was composed of about 10 relapsed/refractory and around 15 treatment-naive patients; IGHV unmutated status was identified in some 17 patients. Responses were partial in 24 patients and complete in 2; after median roughly 69 months follow-up, around 15 stayed in remission and some twelve progressed. Of the 80 to 95 participants in the trial, roughly 26 had longitudinal samples available. Patients were still on ibrutinib when every remission and progressive disease sample was collected. Cryopreserved peripheral blood mononuclear cells were collected before treatment, at response, and at either disease progression or sustained remission. On average, each sample had hundreds of thousands of productive templates and under 95,000 productive rearrangements. Response samples were taken after a median of approximately a year on treatment, ranging from about 6 to 36 months.

The full study reports these points: Sampling times were not matched between sustained-remission and progressing patients, and lymph node repertoires were not studied. Public clonotypes were rare and either shrank or stayed stable during treatment, and the rise in clonality at ibrutinib response reflected expansion of private clonotypes. At baseline, clonality was higher than in age-matched healthy donors and showed a strong correlation with circulating CD8+ T-cell counts. An increase in clonality was observed at ibrutinib response, with clonality remaining stable during sustained remission and falling back toward baseline at progression.

Each clonotype received, on average, approximately 9.9x coverage in deep resolution sequencing performed on a MiSeq, where the target depth lay between 1 in 1 million and 1 in 200,000 T cells. The immunoSEQ hsTCRB Kit was used to generate the TCR beta libraries. Regarding the original processing steps: The data were analyzed with ImmunoSEQ Analyzer and ImmunoSEQ Data Assistant, and V, D and J gene assignments followed IMGT definitions. Clonality, with values ranging from 0 to 1, was calculated as one minus the normalized Shannon entropy of productive rearrangement frequencies. Public clonotype analysis was restricted to overrepresented clonotypes comprising at least 0.05% of each patient's repertoire. About twelve repertoires from age-matched healthy donors, obtained from immuneACCESS, served as clonality controls. TCRdb's version of the immuneACCESS table is confined to in-frame rearrangements and falls short of the full clone set. An unresolved V gene accounts for under half of the shortfall where checked; the remainder is of unknown origin. V and J calls plus clone size are reproduced from that table; the DNA served to infer D and trimming. This sample is represented by approximately 320,000 clones; 67% of them were singletons. The ten largest clonotypes hold about 5.9% of the sample.

As regards this clone: Its binding antigen is unknown. Within one base of it there is no much larger clone, and no base qualities were kept.

For TCR beta library preparation, 1.5 to 2 micrograms of genomic DNA were extracted from the cryopreserved PBMCs. Longitudinal blood samples from CLL patients on ibrutinib monotherapy underwent high-throughput TCR beta sequencing. Patients were enrolled in a phase 2 open-label single-center ibrutinib monotherapy trial. This TCR was sampled from a human donor with chronic lymphocytic leukemia. Source: PBMCs, taken after 36 months of ibrutinib treatment.

CDR3 sequence: CASSRTSGGTSYEQYF. The DNA reads as follows: TGCGCCAGCAGCCGGACTAGCGGGGGGACTTCCTACGAGCAGTACTTC. In this chain, TRBV4-1 is recombined with TRBJ2-7; TRBD2 lines up with 14 middle nucleotides. From the cysteine up to the phenylalanine, the CDR3 has a length of 16 residues. The DNA shown is the 48-base CDR3, in frame from base 1. The germline V gene sets CDR1 to MGHRA and CDR2 to YSYEKL. Trimming removed 4 bases from V and 1 base from J; the gene matches leave 3 bases unexplained.